The 23 T cell receptor beta chains below all came from one sample that was sequenced in a study of T cell repertoires in cytomegalovirus infection. One entry per CDR3 protein, called by TCRdb with MiXCR from the reads. The sample yields about 320,000 distinct CDR3 sequences, roughly 9.5% seen once. What was sequenced was PBMCs. Source of these receptors: a human donor in good health (CMV status not recorded). Some clones in this sample may be carry-over from other donors' samples.

This clonotype showed up many times. This chain connects TRBV6-2 or TRBV6-3 to TRBJ1-5; the D gene is possibly TRBD1 (5 bases). CDR1 is MNHEY and CDR2 is SVGEGT in the germline V gene. Between the trimmed V and J ends, which lost 5 bases and 7 bases, there was a span of 15 bases. The CDR3 length is 14 residues. CDR3: CASSAAGVDQPQHF. For the CDR3, the DNA is TGTGCCAGCAGTGCCGCGGGGGTAGACCAGCCCCAGCATTTT.

This clonotype appeared many times. V and J are TRBV7-2 and TRBJ2-7, with D possibly TRBD2 on 6 matching bases. The CDR3 sequence is 13 residues long. V was trimmed by 1 base and J by 6 bases, leaving 10 bases between them. Per the germline V gene, CDR1 is SGHTA and CDR2 is FQGNSA. The CDR3 here is CASSLVGGGEQYF. The CDR3 nucleotides read TGTGCCAGCAGCTTAGTGGGGGGAGGCGAGCAGTACTTC.

This clonotype has a handful of counts. Written as DNA, the CDR3 is TGTGCCAGCAGGGAATTAGCTGGTGCGGGGTTCTTT. This codes for CASRELAGAGFF. The chain combines TRBV28 with TRBJ1-1; D unclear. The V gene lost 6 bases and the J gene lost 14 bases, with 19 bases spanning the gap. The CDR3 totals 12 residues. Germline CDR1 and CDR2: MDHEN and SYDVKM.

The DNA for the CDR3 is TGTGCCAGCAGCCCCCGCGAGGGGCCCTACAATGAGCAGTTCTTC. Translated, it gives CASSPREGPYNEQFF. The chain employs TRBV11-2 and TRBJ2-1; tentatively, D is TRBD1 or TRBD2 (5 bases each). CDR3 length equals 15 residues. With 5 bases removed from V and 2 bases from J, the gap between germline ends came to 13 bases. Germline lookup yields CDR1 SGHAT and CDR2 FQNNGV.

This clonotype was recorded many times. The rearrangement uses TRBV30 and TRBJ1-4; D is undetermined. V lost 4 bases to trimming and J lost 5 bases, with 17 bases between them. The CDR3 is made up of 15 amino acids. Germline-derived CDR1 and CDR2 are GTSNPN and SVGIG (reference sequence). CDR3 bases: TGTGCCTGGACCGCAGGCGGCGGTTACAATGAAAAACTGTTTTTT. Its protein is CAWTAGGGYNEKLFF.

The chain couples TRBV18 to TRBJ2-1, with TRBD1 matching over 7 bases. V was clipped by 2 bases and J by 4 bases; unmatched bases: 2. Germline CDR1 KGHSH, CDR2 LQKENI. This CDR3 has 14 residues. The CDR3 is CASSPDRVYNEQFF. As DNA, the CDR3 is TGTGCCAGCTCACCAGACAGGGTATACAATGAGCAGTTCTTC.

This clonotype was detected only a few times. The J gene is TRBJ2-1, the V gene TRBV6-2 or TRBV6-3, with D possibly TRBD1 on 6 matching bases. Deletions cut 6 bases from V and 4 bases from J, with 16 bases between. CDR3 length: 15 amino acids. Germline lookup yields CDR1 MNHEY and CDR2 SVGEGT. CDR3 in amino acids: CASSDTGSEYNEQFF. The CDR3 DNA sequence: TGTGCCAGCAGCGACACAGGGAGCGAATACAATGAGCAGTTCTTC.

This clonotype was seen only a few times. V and J are TRBV12-3 or TRBV12-4 and TRBJ1-1; no clear D gene. The CDR3 runs 13 residues. Trimming took off 10 bases at V and 1 base at J, with 13 bases between the two ends. The CDR3 DNA reads TGTGCCACCGATGCAAACCGGAACACTGAAGCTTTCTTT. Protein sequence: CATDANRNTEAFF.

The rearrangement uses TRBV24-1 and TRBJ2-6, with 7 nucleotides matching TRBD2. The V gene's germline CDR1 is KGHDR and CDR2 SFDVKD. Germline trimming cut 3 bases from V and 0 bases from J; bases unmatched to any gene: 13. CDR3 size: 20 residues. CDR3 loop: CATSDSRLGLADSGANVLTF. CDR3 DNA sequence: TGTGCCACCAGTGATAGTCGGTTGGGGCTAGCGGACTCTGGGGCCAACGTCCTGACTTTC.

The chain carries TRBV19 and TRBJ2-1; D gene uncertain. Germline V gene lookup returns CDR1 LNHDA and CDR2 SQIVND (reference sequence). The CDR3 loop spans 15 amino acids. Deletions cut 3 bases from V and 3 bases from J, with 12 bases between. The CDR3 spells CASSIGSGDYNEQFF. The CDR3 nucleotides read TGTGCCAGTAGTATCGGTAGTGGGGACTACAATGAGCAGTTCTTC. The complete variable domain, with remaining parts taken from reference TRBV19 and TRBJ2-1, reads DGGITQSPKYLFRKEGQNVTLSCEQNLNHDAMYWYRQDPGQGLRLIYYSQIVNDFQKGDIAEGYSVSREKKESFPLTVTSAQKNPTAFYLCASSIGSGDYNEQFFGPGTRLTVL.

This clonotype was counted at least ten times. The chain joins TRBV7-9 to TRBJ1-3; no definite D call. Germline CDR1 SEHNR, CDR2 FQNEAQ (reference sequence). This CDR3 is built from 15 residues. V lost 5 bases to trimming and J lost 0 bases, with 11 bases between them. The CDR3: CASSNINDSGNTIYF. The CDR3 region has the DNA TGTGCCAGCAGCAACATCAACGACTCTGGAAACACCATATATTTT.

This clonotype has only a few counts. V is TRBV15 and J is TRBJ2-3; unclear D gene. Germline CDR1 is LNHNV and CDR2 is YYDKDF (reference sequence). The CDR3 sequence is 14 residues long. Trimming left V 4 bases short and J 7 bases short, with 15 bases between. The CDR3 spells CATSTALDWYTQYF. The CDR3 nucleotides are TGTGCCACCAGCACCGCTCTTGACTGGTATACGCAGTATTTT.

The V and J genes are TRBV24-1 and TRBJ2-1, with 7 bases identical to TRBD2. Per the germline V gene, CDR1 is KGHDR and CDR2 is SFDVKD. The CDR3 extends over 16 amino acids. Trimming cost V 2 bases and J 7 bases; bases outside gene matches: 10. The CDR3 protein is CATSDYVGGRLNEQFF. The CDR3 DNA sequence: TGTGCCACCAGTGATTATGTGGGAGGGCGGTTGAATGAGCAGTTCTTC.

This clonotype was counted only a few times. The J gene is TRBJ2-3, the V gene TRBV2; TRBD2 agrees at 7 bases. Trimming cost V 3 bases and J 2 bases; bases outside gene matches: 14. Per germline, CDR1 SNHLY and CDR2 FYNNEI. The CDR3 has 18 amino acids. The DNA of the CDR3 is TGTGCCAGCAGTGACGCGAAACCACCGGGGACTAACACAGATACGCAGTATTTT. Its translation is CASSDAKPPGTNTDTQYF.

About this clonotype: A much larger clonotype is one base distant, so this may be a read error. CDR3 amino acids: CAAAQGQGLKQPQHF. CDR3 nucleotide sequence: TGTGCCGCCGCCCAGGGACAGGGACTGAAACAGCCCCAGCATTTT. The rearrangement uses TRBV6-1 and TRBJ1-5, with 9 bases matching TRBD1. Trimming cost V 11 bases and J 7 bases; bases outside gene matches: 15. The CDR3 runs 15 residues. Germline-derived CDR1 and CDR2 are MNHNS and SASEGT.

The CDR3 loop is CSARAGNNSPLHF. As DNA, the CDR3 is TGCAGTGCTAGAGCCGGGAATAATTCACCCCTCCACTTT. The genes are TRBV20-1 and TRBJ1-6; no definite D call. The CDR3 is 13 residues long. CDR1 DFQATT and CDR2 SNEGSKA come from the germline V gene (reference sequence). With 1 base removed from V and 5 bases from J, the gap between germline ends came to 6 bases.

Remarks on this clonotype: This may arise from a read error, as a much more abundant clone is one base away. The V gene is TRBV6-6, the J gene TRBJ1-1; D not certain. Germline V gene data show CDR1 as MNHNY and CDR2 as SVGAGI (reference sequence). The CDR3 has 15 residues. Deletions cut 0 bases from V and 1 base from J, with 9 bases between. The CDR3 region is CASSYSKAQNTEAFF. CDR3 in DNA: TGTGCCAGCAGTTACTCGAAGGCCCAGAACACTGAAGCTTTCTTT.

This clonotype was detected ten times or more. The chain employs TRBV7-2 and TRBJ2-7; 7 bases map to TRBD1. This CDR3 contains 14 residues. The trim removed 5 bases at V and 2 bases at J, leaving 6 bases unmatched. The germline gives CDR1 SGHTA, CDR2 FQGNSA. This chain's CDR3 is CASSTRQGPYEQYF. The CDR3 coding sequence is TGTGCCAGCAGCACCCGACAGGGTCCCTACGAGCAGTACTTC.

A note on this clonotype: With a much larger clone just one base away, this may be a read error. This sequence joins TRBV7-2 and TRBJ2-3; 10 bases match TRBD2. Germline values: CDR1 SGHTA, CDR2 FQGNSA. This CDR3 comprises 16 residues. CDR3 loop: CANSLVRLAGEDTQYF. The CDR3 DNA reads TGTGCCAACAGCTTAGTTCGGCTAGCGGGAGAAGATACGCAGTATTTT.

The chain employs TRBV7-2 and TRBJ2-3; D gene uncertain. This CDR3 comprises 17 residues. Germline V gene data show CDR1 as SGHTA and CDR2 as FQGNSA. Between the trimmed V and J ends, which lost 3 bases and 0 bases, there was a span of 16 bases. CDR3 amino acids: CASSFIGYPSSTDTQYF. CDR3 nucleotides: TGTGCCAGCAGCTTTATTGGGTACCCCTCTAGCACAGATACGCAGTATTTT.

A remark on this clonotype: A much bigger clone sits one base away, suggesting this may be a read error. No conserved phenylalanine or tryptophan ends this CDR3, so it is likely a read error. The V and J genes are TRBV28 and TRBJ2-7, with D uncertain. The CDR3 runs 13 residues. From germline, CDR1 is MDHEN and CDR2 SYDVKM. V lost 6 bases, J lost 3 bases, and 12 bases lay in between. CDR3 coding DNA: TGTGCCAGCAGCCCCGTTACAAACTACGAGCAGTACATC. Encoded protein: CASSPVTNYEQYI.

This clonotype was picked up many times. The CDR3: CASSFSGGGETQYF. In DNA form, the CDR3 reads TGTGCCAGCAGCTTCAGCGGGGGTGGAGAGACCCAGTACTTC. The chain combines TRBV12-3 or TRBV12-4 with TRBJ2-5; TRBD2 matches 8 bases. The CDR3 sequence is 14 residues long. V dropped 6 bases and J dropped 4; count of bases not matched to a gene: 7.

The sample holds many counts of this clonotype. The rearrangement joins TRBV7-8 to TRBJ2-5; TRBD1 might be the D (5 bases). From germline, CDR1 is SGHVS and CDR2 FQNEAQ. V was shortened by 4 bases and J by 2 bases, with 11 bases between the two germline ends. This CDR3 region has 14 residues. The chain's CDR3 is CASSYDSFQETQYF. CDR3 DNA: TGTGCCAGCAGCTATGACAGTTTTCAAGAGACCCAGTACTTC.